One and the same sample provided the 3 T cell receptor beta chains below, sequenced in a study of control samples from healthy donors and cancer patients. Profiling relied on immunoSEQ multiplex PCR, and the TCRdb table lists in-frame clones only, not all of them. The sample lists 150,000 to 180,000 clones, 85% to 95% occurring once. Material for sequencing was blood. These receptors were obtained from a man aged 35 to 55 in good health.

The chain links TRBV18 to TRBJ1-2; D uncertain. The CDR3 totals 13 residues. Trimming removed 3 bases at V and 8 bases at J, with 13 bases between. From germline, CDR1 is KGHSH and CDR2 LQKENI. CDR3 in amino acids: CASSPRAPEGYTF. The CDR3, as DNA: TGTGCCAGCTCACCGAGGGCTCCAGAGGGCTACACCTTC. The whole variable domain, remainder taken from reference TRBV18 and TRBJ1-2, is NAGVMQNPRHLVRRRGQEARLRCSPMKGHSHVYWYRQLPEEGLKFMVYLQKENIIDESGMPKERFSAEFPKEGPSILRIQQVVRGDSAAYFCASSPRAPEGYTFGSGTRLTVV.

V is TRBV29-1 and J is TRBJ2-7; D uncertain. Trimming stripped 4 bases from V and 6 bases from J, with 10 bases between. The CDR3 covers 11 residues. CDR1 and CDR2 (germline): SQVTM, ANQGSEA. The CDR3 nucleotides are TGCAGCGTTGTGAAGGTCGGCGAGCAGTACTTC. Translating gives CSVVKVGEQYF.

In nucleotides, the CDR3 is TGTGCCAGCAGCTTGGCTCCAGGGTCCCAGTATGGCTACACCTTC. Translating it yields CASSLAPGSQYGYTF. The V gene is TRBV7-2, the J gene TRBJ1-2; a weak D match, TRBD1 (5 bases). V lost 3 bases to trimming and J lost 5 bases, with 16 bases between them. The CDR3 covers 15 residues. The germline V gene has CDR1 SGHTA and CDR2 FQGNSA.